The source of this T cell receptor (beta chain) is a study of blood T cell repertoires in COVID-19. As for the study in general: Specimens from acute and convalescent COVID-19 originated in the United States, Italy and Spain.

Cohort 3 donors were reported recovered after two negative PCRs, clearance, or symptom resolution. TCRdb keeps only in-frame clones here, not all; method: immunoSEQ multiplex PCR. Found here are approximately 380,000 clones, approximately 90% of them singletons; the top ten hold 1.2%. V trimming: 5 bases; J trimming: 1 base; junction bases outside the gene matches: 5. This CDR3 is built from 15 residues. Looked up from germline, CDR1 is SGHTA and CDR2 is FQGTGA. This rearrangement joins TRBV7-3 to TRBJ1-1, with 9 bases fitting TRBD1. What was sequenced was PBMCs or T cells enriched from blood (not recorded which). The receptor was derived from a woman aged 18-29 years who had recovered from COVID-19. The CDR3 bases are TGTGCCAGCAGCATCGGGACAGGGACGAACACTGAAGCTTTCTTT. Residues: CASSIGTGTNTEAFF.